This entry lists 14 T cell receptor beta chains sequenced from one sample in a study of blood T cell repertoires in COVID-19. Data came from immunoSEQ multiplex PCR; TCRdb stores just in-frame clones and leaves some out. The data hold roughly 200,000 clones, with more than 65% observed a single time. Sequenced: peripheral blood. The receptors were sampled from a middle-aged man with active or convalescent COVID-19.

This clone was seen more than once but under ten times. CDR3 loop: CSASILAGSYEQYF. In DNA, the CDR3 is TGCAGTGCTAGTATACTAGCGGGCTCCTACGAGCAGTACTTC. The chain recombines TRBV20-1 with TRBJ2-7, with 9 bases matching TRBD2. The length of the CDR3 is 14 residues. The V gene's germline CDR1 is DFQATT and CDR2 SNEGSKA (reference sequence). The trim removed 3 bases at V and 0 bases at J, leaving 3 bases unmatched.

This sequence joins TRBV15 and TRBJ2-5; 8 bases line up with TRBD1. The junction had 5 bases not matched to a gene; V was cut back by 7 bases and J by 7 bases. There are 12 residues in the CDR3. CDR1 LNHNV and CDR2 YYDKDF come from the germline V gene (reference sequence). The CDR3 coding sequence is TGTGCCACCAAGACAGGGGTTGCGACCCAGTACTTC. As protein: CATKTGVATQYF.

The rearrangement uses TRBV7-2 and TRBJ2-7, with D perhaps matching TRBD1 (5 bases). The length of the CDR3 is 12 residues. Per the germline V gene, CDR1 is SGHTA and CDR2 is FQGNSA. V lost 5 bases, J lost 5 bases, and 10 bases lay in between. CDR3 sequence: CASSQGFHEQYF. CDR3 nucleotide sequence: TGTGCCAGCAGCCAGGGCTTCCACGAGCAGTACTTC.

The chain couples TRBV30 to TRBJ1-1; TRBD1 is a possible D gene (5 bases). Germline V CDR1 and CDR2: GTSNPN, SVGIG (reference sequence). The CDR3 length is 13 residues. Trimming cost V 6 bases and J 2 bases, with 13 bases left between them. The CDR3: CACTSGVNTEAFF. Written as DNA, the CDR3 is TGTGCCTGCACTTCGGGGGTCAACACTGAAGCTTTCTTT. The full variable domain, rest sourced from reference TRBV30 and TRBJ1-1, is SQTIHQWPATLVQPVGSPLSLECTVEGTSNPNLYWYRQAAGRGLQLLFYSVGIGQISSEVPQNLSASRPQDRQFILSSKKLLLSDSGFYLCACTSGVNTEAFFGQGTRLTVV.

The V gene is TRBV30, the J gene TRBJ1-6, with a weak D call TRBD1 (5 bases). Germline assignment: CDR1 GTSNPN and CDR2 SVGIG (reference sequence). The V end lost 8 bases, the J end lost 6 bases, and 11 bases lay between the germline ends. CDR3 length: 12 amino acids. The CDR3, as DNA: TGTGCCACAAGGGACTTTAATTCACCCCTCCACTTT. This sequence encodes CATRDFNSPLHF.

The chain links TRBV19 to TRBJ2-3, with 7 bases aligning to TRBD2. The CDR3 spans 14 residues. V dropped 9 bases and J dropped 5; count of bases not matched to a gene: 11. The germline V gene encodes CDR1 LNHDA and CDR2 SQIVND (reference sequence). This CDR3 is CASSNRGDVDTQYF. CDR3 DNA sequence: TGTGCCAGCTCAAACCGGGGGGACGTAGATACGCAGTATTTT.

CDR3 residues: CASSAGTANYYEQYF. The CDR3, as DNA: TGTGCCAGCAGCGCAGGGACAGCGAATTACTACGAGCAGTACTTC. The rearrangement joins TRBV7-9 to TRBJ2-7; 7 nucleotides line up with TRBD1. Germline CDR1 is SEHNR and CDR2 is FQNEAQ (reference sequence). V was pared by 5 bases and J by 3 bases, with 10 bases of the junction left unmatched. The CDR3 loop spans 15 amino acids.

Points on this clone: The junction departs from the called germline gene at one end, perhaps through a read error. J is TRBJ2-1 and V is TRBV12-3 or TRBV12-4, with 7 nucleotides matching TRBD2. This CDR3 region has 11 residues. CDR3 DNA: TGTGCCAGCAGTTTTCGGGGGGATTGCGTCTTC. Translated, it gives CASSFRGDCVF.

CDR3 bases: TGCGCCAGCAATCACGGGGGAAGGTCCGGGACAGCAACCTACGAGCAGTACTTC. Encoded protein: CASNHGGRSGTATYEQYF. The rearrangement uses TRBV5-1 and TRBJ2-7, with D tentatively TRBD1 (7 bases). From germline, CDR1 is SGHRS and CDR2 YFSETQ. Trimming pared 6 bases from V and 2 bases from J, leaving 27 bases between. The CDR3 length is 18 residues. Supplemented by reference TRBV5-1 and TRBJ2-7, the full variable domain reads KAGVTQTPRYLIKTRGQQVTLSCSPISGHRSVSWYQQTPGQGLQFLFEYFSETQRNKGNFPGRFSGRQFSNSRSEMNVSTLELGDSALYLCASNHGGRSGTATYEQYFGPGTRLTVT.

The rearrangement uses TRBV9 and TRBJ2-3, with D possibly TRBD2 on 6 matching bases. This CDR3 has 16 amino acids. Germline CDR1 is SGDLS and CDR2 is YYNGEE. V shed 0 bases and J shed 3 bases, with 14 bases lying between them. The CDR3, as DNA: TGTGCCAGCAGCGTAGAGGCAGGGAGGTGGACAGATACGCAGTATTTT. Its translation: CASSVEAGRWTDTQYF.

V and J are TRBV20-1 and TRBJ2-7; D call uncertain. Trimming cost V 3 bases and J 0 bases, with 9 bases left between them. The CDR3 totals 13 residues. Germline CDR1 DFQATT, CDR2 SNEGSKA (reference sequence). CDR3 in amino acids: CSASGPSSYEQYF. CDR3 coding DNA: TGCAGTGCTAGTGGGCCCAGCTCCTACGAGCAGTACTTC.

The genes are TRBV7-2 and TRBJ2-2, with 7 bases aligning to TRBD2. Germline V lookup: CDR1 SGHTA, CDR2 FQGNSA. The V gene end was trimmed by 5 bases and the J gene end by 0 bases; junction bases not matched to a gene: 6. This CDR3 has 16 residues. CDR3 bases: TGTGCCAGCAGCCCCCTGGCGGGGGCGAACACCGGGGAGCTGTTTTTT. Its translation: CASSPLAGANTGELFF.

The V and J genes are TRBV6-6 and TRBJ1-3; D is ambiguous. CDR1 is MNHNY, CDR2 SVGAGI, per germline (reference sequence). V was cut by 6 bases and J by 5 bases, with 14 bases left in between. The CDR3 consists of 14 residues. In DNA, the CDR3 is TGTGCCAGCAGCCAGACATCGGGGAGAAACACCATATATTTT. Its protein is CASSQTSGRNTIYF.

The chain recombines TRBV5-4 with TRBJ2-7; D uncertain. The CDR3 contains 13 residues. Germline loops: CDR1 SGHNT, CDR2 YYREEE (reference sequence). Between the trimmed V and J ends, which lost 1 base and 4 bases, there was a span of 9 bases. CDR3 residues: CASSLLNGYEQYF. CDR3 DNA: TGTGCCAGCAGCTTGCTGAACGGTTACGAGCAGTACTTC.